The 28 T cell receptor beta chains below all came from one sample that was sequenced in a study of blood T cell repertoires in COVID-19. Repertoires were generated with immunoSEQ multiplex PCR, while TCRdb's copy carries only in-frame clones and drops some. Of about 460,000 clones in the sample, about 85% were seen once. Sequencing was done on a sample of PBMCs or T cells enriched from blood (not recorded which). The receptors were gathered from an older woman who had recovered from COVID-19.

The chain carries TRBV15 and TRBJ1-6; D is unresolved. Germline V lookup: CDR1 LNHNV, CDR2 YYDKDF (reference sequence). The CDR3 consists of 18 residues. The V end was cut by 0 bases, the J end by 6 bases, with 18 bases between. DNA of the CDR3: TGTGCCACCAGCAGAGATTATTCAAGCAGGCCCTTTAATTCACCCCTCCACTTT. Its protein is CATSRDYSSRPFNSPLHF.

The gene calls are TRBV10-3 and TRBJ2-3; 10 bases align to TRBD2. This CDR3 has 18 amino acids. The V gene end was trimmed by 3 bases and the J gene end by 0 bases; junction bases not matched to a gene: 9. Germline V gene data show CDR1 as ENHRY and CDR2 as SYGVKD. The CDR3, as DNA: TGTGCCATCAGTGAATTTCTAGCGGGGGCAACTAGCACAGATACGCAGTATTTT. Its translation is CAISEFLAGATSTDTQYF.

The genes are TRBV5-4 and TRBJ2-4; the match to TRBD1 covers 11 bases. Germline values: CDR1 SGHNT, CDR2 YYREEE (reference sequence). The CDR3 contains 16 residues. After removal of 4 bases from V and 0 bases from J, the junction contained 3 bases not matched to a gene. CDR3 sequence: CASSVGQGGAKNIQYF. CDR3 sequence (DNA): TGTGCCAGCAGCGTGGGACAGGGGGGAGCCAAAAACATTCAGTACTTC.

The chain joins TRBV7-2 to TRBJ2-6; D perhaps matches TRBD2 (6 bases). This CDR3 contains 17 residues. V lost 2 bases, J lost 2 bases, and 13 bases lay in between. Germline values: CDR1 SGHTA, CDR2 FQGNSA. The CDR3 sequence: CASSLLPPGAGANVLTF. The CDR3 DNA reads TGTGCCAGCAGCTTACTCCCACCGGGAGCTGGGGCCAACGTCCTGACTTTC. Filled out from reference TRBV7-2 and TRBJ2-6, the complete variable domain reads GAGVSQSPSNKVTEKGKDVELRCDPISGHTALYWYRQSLGQGLEFLIYFQGNSAPDKSGLPSDRFSAERTGGSVSTLTIQRTQQEDSAVYLCASSLLPPGAGANVLTFGAGSRLTVL.

The chain is built from TRBV9 and TRBJ2-3; 13 positions agree with TRBD2. J lost 5 bases, V lost 3 bases, and 6 bases had no gene match. Germline lookup yields CDR1 SGDLS and CDR2 YYNGEE. CDR3 length equals 16 residues. The CDR3 sequence is CASSGLAGGRGDTQYF. CDR3 sequence (DNA): TGTGCCAGCAGCGGACTAGCGGGGGGACGAGGAGATACGCAGTATTTT.

The chain joins TRBV5-1 to TRBJ1-1; the D is unclear. V lost 6 bases to trimming and J lost 5 bases, with 14 bases between them. Germline loops: CDR1 SGHRS, CDR2 YFSETQ. The CDR3 runs to 13 residues. The CDR3 sequence is CASTTGPGTEAFF. The CDR3 DNA reads TGCGCCAGCACCACCGGTCCGGGAACTGAAGCTTTCTTT.

The chain couples TRBV10-3 to TRBJ2-6; TRBD1 might be the D (5 bases). The V gene lost 1 base and the J gene lost 4 bases, with 11 bases spanning the gap. Per the germline V gene, CDR1 is ENHRY and CDR2 is SYGVKD. The CDR3 contains 16 residues. The CDR3 DNA reads TGTGCCATCAGTGAGTTAGACAGTTACGGGGCCAACGTCCTGACTTTC. Translation gives CAISELDSYGANVLTF.

The chain recombines TRBV5-8 with TRBJ2-5, with a weak D call TRBD1 (5 bases). V was shortened by 1 base and J by 5 bases, with 9 bases between the two germline ends. The germline V gene has CDR1 SGHTS and CDR2 YDEGEE. CDR3 length: 13 residues. This CDR3 is CASSLRAGETQYF. CDR3 nucleotide sequence: TGTGCCAGCAGCTTGAGGGCAGGGGAGACCCAGTACTTC.

The V and J genes are TRBV4-1 and TRBJ1-4; the match to TRBD1 covers 9 bases. The junction had 4 bases not matched to a gene; V was cut back by 4 bases and J by 4 bases. The CDR3 is made up of 15 amino acids. Germline V lookup: CDR1 MGHRA, CDR2 YSYEKL. CDR3 sequence (DNA): TGCGCCAGCAGCCGGGGACAGGGCTATAATGAAAAACTGTTTTTT. Amino acid sequence: CASSRGQGYNEKLFF.

The rearrangement joins TRBV2 to TRBJ2-2, with D unresolved. The CDR3 is made up of 13 amino acids. Per germline, CDR1 SNHLY and CDR2 FYNNEI. The ends were cut back, 4 bases at V and 1 base at J, with 4 bases in the middle. CDR3 DNA: TGTGCCAGCAGTGCCGGGAACACCGGGGAGCTGTTTTTT. It translates to CASSAGNTGELFF.

The chain has TRBV7-9 and TRBJ2-3; 11 nucleotides align to TRBD2. The CDR3 sequence is 16 residues long. V was clipped by 9 bases and J by 3 bases; unmatched bases: 11. Germline CDR1 is SEHNR and CDR2 is FQNEAQ (reference sequence). The CDR3 sequence: CASVSSGGKLTDTQYF. The CDR3 DNA follows: TGTGCCAGTGTTTCTAGCGGGGGGAAGTTAACAGATACGCAGTATTTT.

This chain links TRBV21-1 with TRBJ1-5; TRBD1, the table's D call, lacks a check against the DNA. TRBV21-1 is listed as a pseudogene. There are 16 residues in the CDR3. The CDR3 sequence is CASSWGPGQCSQPQHF. The DNA of the CDR3 is TGTGCCAGCAGCTGGGGCCCGGGACAGTGCTCCCAGCCCCAGCATTTT.

The rearrangement uses TRBV19 and TRBJ1-2; D not resolved. The CDR3 loop spans 14 amino acids. Trimming cost V 8 bases and J 4 bases, with 17 bases left between them. Germline lookup yields CDR1 LNHDA and CDR2 SQIVND (reference sequence). CDR3 DNA sequence: TGTGCCAGTGGACGGGGAGTAGGTGGCTATGGCTACACCTTC. Amino acids: CASGRGVGGYGYTF.

V and J are TRBV7-2 and TRBJ1-4; tentative D call: TRBD1 (6 bases). The germline V gene has CDR1 SGHTA and CDR2 FQGNSA. Trimming pared 2 bases from V and 11 bases from J, leaving 12 bases between. This CDR3 contains 13 residues. The CDR3 nucleotides read TGTGCCAGCAGCTTATATGGGAGGGGGAAACTGTTTTTT. Translation: CASSLYGRGKLFF.

CDR3 region: CASKDLDRGLTGELFF. In DNA form, the CDR3 reads TGTGCCAGCAAGGACTTGGACAGGGGGCTCACCGGGGAGCTGTTTTTT. V is TRBV19 and J is TRBJ2-2, with 11 bases that match TRBD1. The V gene end was trimmed by 9 bases and the J gene end by 4 bases; junction bases not matched to a gene: 10. CDR3 size: 16 residues. Per germline, CDR1 LNHDA and CDR2 SQIVND (reference sequence).

The J gene is TRBJ2-7, the V gene TRBV5-8; no clear D. The CDR3 length is 13 residues. Deletions cut 1 base from V and 1 base from J, with 6 bases between. Germline V CDR1 and CDR2: SGHTS, YDEGEE. CDR3 sequence (DNA): TGTGCCAGCAGCTTGACAGAATCCTACGAGCAGTACTTC. Its protein product is CASSLTESYEQYF.

The genes are TRBV11-2 and TRBJ2-1, with 11 bases identical to TRBD2. Unmatched junction bases numbered 3, after V lost 5 bases and J lost 6 bases. In germline, CDR1 is SGHAT, CDR2 FQNNGV. The length of the CDR3 is 14 residues. CDR3 sequence: CASSRLAGLNEQFF. The CDR3 region has the DNA TGTGCCAGCAGCAGACTAGCGGGGCTCAATGAGCAGTTCTTC.

The chain employs TRBV10-3 and TRBJ2-2; D gene uncertain. The CDR3 covers 13 residues. Trimming pared 6 bases from V and 3 bases from J, leaving 8 bases between. From germline, CDR1 is ENHRY and CDR2 SYGVKD. The CDR3, as DNA: TGTGCCATCAGCCTCACGGACACCGGGGAGCTGTTTTTT. Translating gives CAISLTDTGELFF.

The chain carries TRBV18 and TRBJ1-1; D gene unclear. Germline V gene data show CDR1 as KGHSH and CDR2 as LQKENI. V was clipped by 1 base and J by 1 base, with 13 bases between them. CDR3 length: 16 residues. The CDR3 here is CASSPRVIEANTEAFF. In nucleotides, the CDR3 is TGTGCCAGCTCACCACGGGTCATTGAGGCGAACACTGAAGCTTTCTTT.

On this clone itself: Other DNA sequences in this sample translate to the same CDR3. This chain links TRBV3-1 (or the pseudogene TRBV3-2) with TRBJ2-7, with D maybe TRBD2 (5 bases). V lost 1 base and J 4 bases, leaving 8 bases between the germline ends. CDR1 and CDR2 (germline): LGHDT, YNNKEL (reference sequence). The CDR3 sequence is 13 residues long. The CDR3 region is CASSQGRGYEQYV. In DNA, the CDR3 is TGTGCCAGCAGCCAAGGACGGGGTTACGAGCAGTACGTC.

This chain links TRBV5-1 with TRBJ2-7; a weak D match, TRBD1 (5 bases). The germline gives CDR1 SGHRS, CDR2 YFSETQ. The CDR3 runs to 14 residues. V shed 2 bases and J shed 5 bases, with 14 bases lying between them. This CDR3 is CASSLRTGDDEQYF. In DNA, the CDR3 is TGCGCCAGCAGCTTACGAACAGGCGACGACGAGCAGTACTTC.

The CDR3 reads CASTFQANYGYTF. CDR3 DNA: TGTGCCAGCACCTTTCAGGCTAACTATGGCTACACCTTC. The chain links TRBV12-3 or TRBV12-4 to TRBJ1-2, with D unclear. The CDR3 contains 13 residues. Trimming stripped 7 bases from V and 0 bases from J, with 9 bases between.

J is TRBJ2-5 and V is TRBV3-1 (or the pseudogene TRBV3-2), with a possible D match to TRBD1 (5 bases). CDR1 LGHDT and CDR2 YNNKEL come from the germline V gene (reference sequence). The CDR3 loop spans 14 amino acids. V was shortened by 1 base and J by 7 bases, with 13 bases between the two germline ends. Written as DNA, the CDR3 is TGTGCCAGCAGCCAAGGGGGCGGTGCGGTGACCCAGTACTTC. Its protein is CASSQGGGAVTQYF.

Only one count was recorded for this clone. This chain connects TRBV11-3 to TRBJ1-1, with 7 bases aligning to TRBD1. The trim removed 3 bases at V and 3 bases at J, leaving 4 bases unmatched. The CDR3 covers 14 residues. The germline V gene has CDR1 SGHNT and CDR2 YENEEA. In DNA, the CDR3 is TGTGCCAGCAGCTTGGACAGGTATGACACTGAAGCTTTCTTT. Its translation is CASSLDRYDTEAFF.

The gene calls are TRBV9 and TRBJ1-3; D not resolved. This CDR3 has 15 residues. V was clipped by 4 bases and J by 2 bases, with 13 bases between them. In germline, CDR1 is SGDLS, CDR2 YYNGEE. The CDR3, as DNA: TGTGCCAGCAGCCCTTGGGAGGGAGCTGGAAACACCATATATTTT. It specifies CASSPWEGAGNTIYF. Filled out from reference TRBV9 and TRBJ1-3, the complete variable domain reads DSGVTQTPKHLITATGQRVTLRCSPRSGDLSVYWYQQSLDQGLQFLIQYYNGEERAKGNILERFSAQQFPDLHSELNLSSLELGDSALYFCASSPWEGAGNTIYFGEGSWLTVV.

J is TRBJ1-6 and V is TRBV3-1 (or the pseudogene TRBV3-2); no clear D gene. Germline V gives CDR1 LGHDT, CDR2 YNNKEL (reference sequence). The CDR3 extends over 15 amino acids. V lost 0 bases and J lost 7, with 10 bases in between. CDR3 sequence: CASSQDPTENSPLHF. The CDR3 nucleotides read TGTGCCAGCAGCCAAGATCCAACTGAGAATTCACCCCTCCACTTT.

The V and J genes are TRBV6-2 or TRBV6-3 and TRBJ2-3; the match to TRBD1 covers 8 bases. The germline gives CDR1 MNHEY, CDR2 SVGEGT. The ends lost 5 bases at V and 4 bases at J; junction bases unmatched: 20. The CDR3 spans 19 residues. The chain's CDR3 is CASSTYRSGQGYLADTQYF. As DNA, the CDR3 is TGTGCCAGCAGTACGTACCGGTCTGGACAGGGCTATTTGGCAGATACGCAGTATTTT.

J is TRBJ2-4 and V is TRBV6-5, with 7 nucleotides matching TRBD1. Germline CDR1 and CDR2: MNHEY and SVGAGI. V shed 2 bases and J 10 bases; nucleotides not matched to a gene: 5. This CDR3 is 13 amino acids long. Here the CDR3 DNA reads TGTGCCAGCAGTTACCAACCAGGGGGAATTCAGTACTTC. Translated, it gives CASSYQPGGIQYF.